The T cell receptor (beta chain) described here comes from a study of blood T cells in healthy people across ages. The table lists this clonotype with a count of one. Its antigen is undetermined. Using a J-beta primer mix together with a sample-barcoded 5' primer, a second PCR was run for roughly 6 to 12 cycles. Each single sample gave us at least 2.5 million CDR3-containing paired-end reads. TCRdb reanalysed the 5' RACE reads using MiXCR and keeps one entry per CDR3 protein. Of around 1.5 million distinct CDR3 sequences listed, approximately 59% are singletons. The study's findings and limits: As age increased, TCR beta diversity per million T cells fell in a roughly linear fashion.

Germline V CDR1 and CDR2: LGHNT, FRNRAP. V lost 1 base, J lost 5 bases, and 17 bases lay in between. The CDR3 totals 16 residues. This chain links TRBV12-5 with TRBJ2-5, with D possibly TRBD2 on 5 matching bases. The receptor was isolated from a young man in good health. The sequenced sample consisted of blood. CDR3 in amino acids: CASGLDPWTVGETQYF. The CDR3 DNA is TGTGCTAGTGGTTTGGATCCGTGGACTGTTGGTGAGACCCAGTACTTC.